Described below is a single T cell receptor beta chain sequence and its context. The sample is drawn from a study of blood T cell repertoires in COVID-19. Turning to the study itself: Acute and convalescent COVID-19 specimens originated in the United States, Italy and Spain. PBMCs, B-cell-depleted T cells, or T cells provided the cDNA or gDNA that made up the material.

The CDR3 runs 14 residues. V was shortened by 4 bases and J by 0 bases, with 9 bases between the two germline ends. Germline V lookup: CDR1 KGHSH, CDR2 LQKENI. Original methodology: Estimates of nucleated cell counts were drawn from the amplification of reference gene primers. Generated by immunoSEQ multiplex PCR, the TCRdb table keeps only in-frame clones and is missing some. V and J calls and clone size follow that table, whereas D and trimming were derived from the DNA. The sample yields 78,000 or so clones, approximately 86% seen once. The V call is TRBV18, the J call TRBJ1-2; maybe TRBD1 (6 bases). The clonotype originates from a man aged 45-65 years with active or convalescent COVID-19. The source material was peripheral blood. The DNA for the CDR3 is TGTGCCAGCTCACTACAGGGAGCTAACTATGGCTACACCTTC. Its protein product is CASSLQGANYGYTF. Together with reference TRBV18 and TRBJ1-2, the CDR3 gives the full variable domain: NAGVMQNPRHLVRRRGQEARLRCSPMKGHSHVYWYRQLPEEGLKFMVYLQKENIIDESGMPKERFSAEFPKEGPSILRIQQVVRGDSAAYFCASSLQGANYGYTFGSGTRLTVV.